This note documents a single T cell receptor (beta chain) sequence. Samples came from healthy bone marrow donors. The entry originates in a study of cytomegalovirus exposure and HLA in healthy donors. With 60 Vbeta and 13 Jbeta primers, the PCR was carried out. Assay used: immunoSEQ multiplex PCR; TCRdb lists only in-frame clones, some missing. The table shows 210,000 or so clones, with about 84% occurring only once. Germline-derived CDR1 and CDR2 are LNHDA and SQIVND (reference sequence). The junction had 6 bases not matched to a gene; V was cut back by 6 bases and J by 3 bases. The CDR3 is 16 amino acids.

Material: PBMCs. The rearrangement joins TRBV19 to TRBJ2-2; 11 bases are shared with TRBD2. This clonotype was sampled from a human donor in good health. The DNA for the CDR3 is TGTGCCAGTAGGCTACTAGCGGGAGTCGACACCGGGGAGCTGTTTTTT. This gives the protein CASRLLAGVDTGELFF.